The entry that follows covers one T cell receptor beta chain sequence. Its target is unknown. This CDR3 spans 15 amino acids. Germline CDR1 reads MNHEY; CDR2 reads SVGEGT. Trimming shortened V by 5 bases and J by 2 bases, and 13 bases separated the two germline ends. This entry comes from a study of prognosis after radiotherapy for stage I lung cancer. Study-level results: Reports indicated that TRBV and TRBJ gene usage differed between patients with and without metastases, including differences in some 10 V and a couple of J genes after SBRT.

By two-round multiplex PCR, the TCR beta CDR3 was amplified from genomic DNA. The first PCR round targeted every TRBV and TRBJ gene with specific primers. TCRdb fed the multiplex PCR reads into MiXCR, producing one record per CDR3 protein. Of approximately 18,000 distinct CDR3 sequences listed, about 50% are singletons. This TCR was recovered from a donor aged 50 or older with non-small cell lung cancer. This specimen consisted of PBMCs, obtained before or after stereotactic body radiation therapy (not recorded which). The chain has TRBV6-2 or TRBV6-3 and TRBJ2-1; D remains unclear. The CDR3 nucleotides read TGTGCCAGCAGTAAGGTGGAGTTCACCTACAATGAGCAGTTCTTC. Translating it yields CASSKVEFTYNEQFF.